This entry is about one TCR beta chain. The antigen this receptor binds is unknown. The record has no base qualities; no much larger clone is one base away. The data were obtained in a study of identifying expanded T cells in peripheral blood (dated by TCRdb to between 2017 and 2020). Background on the whole study: Technical replicates were generated by sequencing separate aliquots of the same genomic DNA pool, with four replicates compared pairwise. Broad study findings and their caveats: Around 1.3 differentially abundant clones were flagged by the binomial model between technical replicates, whereas about 17 and 20 were flagged over approximately two weeks and four weeks, respectively. The authors expected that over much longer intervals, such as months to years, biological variance in healthy repertoires might increase even further. Across all healthy donors, variance in clone template counts between approximately two-week samples was found to increase significantly with total template count. Both the number of clones called differentially abundant and the false-positive rate were significantly reduced by the beta-binomial model across all healthy-donor time intervals.

TCRbeta CDR3 regions were profiled by bias-controlled multiplex PCR amplification of genomic DNA with the immunoSEQ Assay. The authors' analysis ran thus. The absolute abundance of each unique TCRbeta CDR3 region was quantified after sequences were collapsed and filtered. Differential abundance was tested with a binomial (Fisher-equivalent) model and with a beta-binomial model adding time-dependent variance fitted from healthy donors. Clones with fewer than 5 combined templates were removed, and a clone was called differentially abundant if the clone's Benjamini-Hochberg FDR was below 0.01. Using the form v = (b*log(k)+a)^2, the beta-binomial variance was modeled as a function of the total template count across the two samples. TCRdb stores this immuneACCESS table with in-frame sequences only. Part of the clones is absent; in the studies checked, under half of the shortfall reflects unresolved V genes, and no reason is known for the rest. V and J calls and clone size are given by that table; D and trimming were obtained from the DNA. For this sample there are 50,000 to 75,000 clones; around 87% appear just once. Less than 5.5% of the sample lies in the top ten.

During the collection period, no infections or other immune events were recorded for the healthy donors. Blood repertoires from healthy donors were used as a training cohort for calibrating time-dependent variance in a beta-binomial model of differential abundance of T-cell clones. The training cohort comprised about ten healthy donors, 3 female and 7 male. An age range of roughly 29 to 64 years, with an average of 43 years, was recorded for the donors. Whole blood was collected from each healthy donor at three time points spaced about two weeks apart and obtained from a commercial supplier. For immunosequencing, genomic DNA was extracted from unsorted whole blood. Sequenced material: blood. The receptor was derived from a person aged 18 to 75 in good health.

The CDR3 protein is CASSSHRGRYEQYF. The DNA sequence is given as TGTGCCAGCAGTTCCCACAGGGGGAGGTACGAGCAGTACTTC. The chain was built from TRBV28 and TRBJ2-7, with TRBD1 matching 8 junction bases. The germline V and J ends show losses of 4 bases and 4 bases respectively, and no gene match explains 6 bases of the junction. The CDR3 runs 14 amino acids, cysteine and phenylalanine included. Only CDR3 DNA remains: 42 bases, in frame from the first base. CDR1 and CDR2, per the germline V gene, are MDHEN and SYDVKM.